Listed here is a single T cell receptor beta chain. Its antigen specificity is not known. Base qualities are not recorded, but no much larger clone differs from it by a single base. This entry belongs to a study of shared clonotypes between healthy human individuals (dated by TCRdb to about 2020). The study in broad terms: Two women and a few men aged 18 to 49 years were included in the cohort. Different laboratories and diverse techniques were used to prepare libraries and sequence TCR repertoires, to increase sequencing depth and limit assay-specific biases. For each donor, CD4 naive and CD4 memory were each run on three plates, CD8 naive on two plates, and CD8 memory on one plate. The study deeply sequenced blood TCR repertoires of several healthy adults to estimate repertoire size and the extent of clonotype sharing between individuals. Per donor, leukapheresis produced somewhere between about 0.94 and 9 billion PBMCs.

For CDR1 and CDR2, the germline V gene lists SGHAT and FQNNGV. The CDR3 numbers 13 residues from cysteine through phenylalanine. The read is trimmed to its CDR3 DNA, 39 bases read in frame from base 1. Overall study results and their limits: Based on pairwise subsampling, the degree of clonotype sharing among donors was expected to be affected by sequencing depth. When a handful of donors were compared, the shared fraction of clonotypes was 5% to 6.5% for naive CD4, approximately 3.3% for naive CD8, 2% to 2.5% for memory CD4, and 0.35% to 0.4% for memory CD8. Sampling was limited to blood, and TCR repertoires in tissue likely differ from TCR repertoires in blood. Rarefaction of sorted-subset datasets indicated incomplete sequencing despite the large sequencing depth. The small number of donors limited the genetic and exposure-history diversity represented. Larger estimated clonotype richness was generally found for naive subsets than for memory subsets. Compared with non-shared clonotypes, the clonotypes found in all four sorted-subset donors had higher generation probabilities.

Donors were healthy HIV-negative adults with no recently reported acute infections or vaccinations. Every donor was a Caucasian adult living in Nashville, Tennessee, USA. CD4+ T cells were enriched through magnetic negative selection, after which naive cells were positively selected on CD45RA and the remaining negative fraction served as the memory subset. After blood collection by leukapheresis, PBMCs were isolated using Ficoll-Histopaque density gradient centrifugation and then cryopreserved in the vapor phase of liquid nitrogen. Analytical flow cytometry was used to check the purity and quantity of each magnetically sorted T cell population. Genomic DNA was isolated from each sorted fraction and quantified by UV absorbance on a Nanodrop 2000c. Using the deep immunoSEQ assay, TCR CDR3 regions were amplified from genomic DNA by multiplex PCR. Extracted genomic DNA from each cell subset was spread evenly across all wells of several immunoSEQ 96-well plates, with each plate serving as a replicate. For sorted subsets, each replicate PCR was loaded with 200 ng genomic DNA, equivalent to 30,000 to 35,000 T cell genomes. Purified libraries were measured with a Qubit 3.0 fluorometer, size-checked on a Bioanalyzer 2100, and measured again with the KAPA Library Quantification kit. Every immunoSEQ 96-well plate was sequenced on a separate single-read 150-cycle Illumina NextSeq 550 flow cell. The published analysis was carried out like this. Because only junctional sequences without quality scores were contained in the immunoSEQ output, filtering matching that applied to full-length reads could not be performed. Sequences were annotated with PyIR, a Python wrapper for IgBLAST v1.9, and V/J genes and CDR3 were assigned using IMGT germline references. Reads were filtered out if the reads had weak V/J assignments (E-value above 1e-6), no CDR3, stop codons, out-of-frame junctions, or ambiguous translated residues. A V3J clonotype was defined by an identical inferred V gene, J gene, and CDR3 amino acid sequence. Percentage overlap between repertoires was calculated by dividing the number of shared unique clonotypes by the size of the smaller repertoire. Repertoire richness was assessed with RTK rarefaction, the Chao1 estimator, and Recon v2.1 estimates of unobserved clonotypes. For all TCRbeta clonotypes obtained by the gDNA method from four donors, generation probabilities were computed with OLGA. The source is immuneACCESS, and TCRdb retained only in-frame sequences with V and J called. Part of the clones is not carried over; for the studies checked, unresolved V genes explain less than half of this, and the remainder is unexplained. Clone size and V and J calls were adopted from that table, with D and trimming inferred from the DNA. The sample contains under 650,000 clones, 95% to 97% of them found a single time. The ten largest clones take up about 0.064% of the sample.

The chain is assembled from TRBV11-2 and TRBJ2-5; the D gene is perhaps TRBD1 or TRBD2, as each covers 6 bases. The J call could be wrong; TRBJ2-7 is a better fit for the DNA end. The sequenced material came from naive CD4+ T cells sorted from blood. This specimen's cell subset or site label, interpreted: CD45RA+ positively selected. The source is a woman aged 25 to 39 in good health. The DNA reads TGTGCCAGCAGTTCGAGAGAGGGGGGCGAGCAGTACTTC. It translates to CASSSREGGEQYF.